This T cell receptor (beta chain) was obtained from a study of neurological immune-mediated disorders. The CDR3 is made up of 13 amino acids. Germline CDR1 MNHEY, CDR2 SVGAGI. The V end lost 3 bases, the J end lost 6 bases, and 9 bases lay between the germline ends. Each CDR3 protein is one row after TCRdb ran MiXCR on the 5' RACE reads. The table has 24,000 or so distinct CDR3 sequences, about 2.5% seen once; the top ten hold about 2.5%. This clonotype came up many times. The chain has TRBV6-5 and TRBJ1-5; D is unresolved. The sample comprised PBMCs. The sequence was collected from a woman between 45 and 65 years old with multiple sclerosis. In DNA form, the CDR3 reads TGTGCCAGCAGTTATGGACCTGGTCAGCCCCAGCATTTT. It specifies CASSYGPGQPQHF.